This T cell receptor beta chain stems from a study of identifying expanded T cells in peripheral blood. As to this clone: Its target is not known.

Clones were read by immunoSEQ multiplex PCR, and TCRdb kept only the in-frame ones, dropping some. The sample has some 95,000 clones; roughly 86% are singletons. Whole-study findings and limits: Over about two and four weeks, about 15 and 18 clones changed, versus around 1.2 between replicates.

Trimming left V 4 bases short and J 0 bases short, with 16 bases between. The CDR3 is made up of 15 amino acids. CDR1 is GTSNPN, CDR2 SVGIG, per germline (reference sequence). During the collection period, no donor immune events like infections were recorded. This receptor was obtained from a person between 18 and 75 years old in good health. Source material: blood. The genes are TRBV30 and TRBJ2-7; possibly TRBD2 for D (6 bases). The DNA of the CDR3 is TGTGCCTGGACAGGCGGTCTCGGGAGCTCCTACGAGCAGTACTTC. Translation: CAWTGGLGSSYEQYF.